This record covers a single T cell receptor (beta chain). This clonotype showed up just a few times. No cognate antigen has been identified for it. No per-base quality is available; no much larger clone lies one base away. This sample was included in a study of vaccination and CD4 T cells after COVID-19 (dated by TCRdb to between 2021 and 2023). In terms of the full investigation: Convalescent patients had a positive SARS-CoV-2 result on nasal swab PCR, and of these patients, some 10 had mild disease and one had severe disease. In about 11 COVID-19 convalescent patients and a few infection-naive healthy vaccine recipients, the spike-specific CD4+ TCR repertoire before mRNA vaccination was compared with the repertoire after mRNA vaccination. The convalescent cohort included six males and four females, with two Hispanic individuals, seven Caucasians, two Asians and one multiracial person. Post-COVID blood samples from convalescent patients were collected a median of around 110 days after diagnosis, with a range of about 35 to 161 days. A few convalescent patients were sampled both early after vaccination (day 14) and late after vaccination (days 161 to 241). Participants got two doses of the Pfizer-BioNTech BNT162b2 vaccine (n=8) or two doses of the Moderna mRNA-1273 vaccine (n=2). Post-vaccine blood samples were obtained a median of about 70 days after the second vaccine dose, with a range of roughly 12 to 250 days.

In light of the paper, this sample's time point label describes: late sampling 161 to 241 days after vaccination in three convalescent patients. The positive SARS-CoV-2 PCR tests of the convalescent patients were dated from March to December 2020, before the Alpha, Beta and Delta variants emerged in the United States. PBMCs were separated from whole blood using Ficoll-Paque Plus gradient centrifugation and then either used fresh or cryopreserved at -140C. Library preparation was by PCR. Sequenced using an Illumina iSeq 100. In the original analysis: Non-productive sequences were removed, and CDR3s not starting with C, not ending with F or W, or shorter than 7 amino acids were discarded. CDR3 homology was assessed with Levenshtein distances (stringdist) and unrooted phylogenetic trees (ape) in R version 3.6.1. In TCRdb, the public reads were trimmed at Q25 with fastp and aligned with MiXCR, with productive beta chains retained. Identical CDR3 protein sequences are pooled into one entry, listed with their most common genes and DNA. Here the V and J calls rest on TCRdb's processing, not on the authors' analysis. This sample holds 30,000 or so distinct CDR3 sequences; almost 50% were observed only once. 5% to 6% of the sample lies in the top ten.

Trimming takes 2 bases from V and 6 bases from J, and the germline ends sit 10 bases apart. The germline V gene provides CDR1 SGHVS and CDR2 FQNEAQ. The CDR3, from cysteine to phenylalanine, totals 13 residues. CDR3 DNA only is kept here, 39 bases in frame from base 1. Overall results and qualifications from the work: Among the post-vaccine SARS-CoV-2-reactive clones in convalescent patients, a median 86.3% showed up only after vaccination, which suggests vaccine-specific priming. Relatively few convalescent patients were included in the study, and early timepoints after natural infection were not analyzed. The median count of SARS-CoV-2-reactive clonotypes went up from 20 to 25 after infection to 38 after vaccination, although the change was not significant. Nearly all vaccine-specific clones in convalescent patients (304 of 307) were mono-reactive for SARS-CoV-2 spike rather than cross-reactive with common cold coronaviruses.

The sequence joins TRBV7-8 to TRBJ1-1; a confident D gene designation cannot be given. The clonotype originates from a human donor who had recovered from COVID-19. This specimen was CD4+ T cells from blood, taken about 7 months after SARS-CoV-2 vaccination. The CDR3 reads CASSLYSGSEAFF. The bases are TGTGCCAGCAGCTTATACAGCGGTTCTGAAGCTTTCTTT.